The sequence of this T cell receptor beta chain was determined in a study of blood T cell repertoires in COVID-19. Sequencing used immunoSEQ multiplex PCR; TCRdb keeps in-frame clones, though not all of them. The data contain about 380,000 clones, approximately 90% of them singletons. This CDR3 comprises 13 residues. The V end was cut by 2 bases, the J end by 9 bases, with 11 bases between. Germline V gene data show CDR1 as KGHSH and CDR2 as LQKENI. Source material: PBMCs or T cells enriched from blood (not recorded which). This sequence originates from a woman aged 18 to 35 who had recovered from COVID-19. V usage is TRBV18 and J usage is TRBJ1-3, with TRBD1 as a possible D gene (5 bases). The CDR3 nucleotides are TGTGCCAGCTCACCAACGATTGGGGCCACCATATATTTT. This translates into CASSPTIGATIYF.